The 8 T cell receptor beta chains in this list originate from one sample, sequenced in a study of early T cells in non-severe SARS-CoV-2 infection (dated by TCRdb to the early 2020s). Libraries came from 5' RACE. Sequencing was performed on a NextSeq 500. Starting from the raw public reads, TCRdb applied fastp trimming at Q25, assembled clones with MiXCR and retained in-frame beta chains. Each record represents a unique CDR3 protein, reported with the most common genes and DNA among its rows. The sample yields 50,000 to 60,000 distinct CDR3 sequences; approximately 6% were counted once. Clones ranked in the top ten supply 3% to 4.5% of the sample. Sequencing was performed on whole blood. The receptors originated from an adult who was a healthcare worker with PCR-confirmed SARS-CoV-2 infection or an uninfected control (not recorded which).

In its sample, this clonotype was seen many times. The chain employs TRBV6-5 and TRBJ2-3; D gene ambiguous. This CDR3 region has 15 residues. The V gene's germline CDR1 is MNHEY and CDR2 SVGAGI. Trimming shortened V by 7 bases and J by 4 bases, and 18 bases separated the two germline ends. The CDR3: CASTKRFWGSDTQYF. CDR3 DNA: TGTGCCAGCACCAAAAGATTCTGGGGTTCAGATACGCAGTATTTT.

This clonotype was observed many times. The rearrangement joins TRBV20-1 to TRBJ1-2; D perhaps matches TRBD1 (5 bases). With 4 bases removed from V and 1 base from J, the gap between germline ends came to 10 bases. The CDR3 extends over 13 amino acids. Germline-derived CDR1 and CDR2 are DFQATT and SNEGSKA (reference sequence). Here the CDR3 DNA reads TGCAGTGCTATCCCCAGGGTTAACTATGGCTACACCTTC. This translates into CSAIPRVNYGYTF.

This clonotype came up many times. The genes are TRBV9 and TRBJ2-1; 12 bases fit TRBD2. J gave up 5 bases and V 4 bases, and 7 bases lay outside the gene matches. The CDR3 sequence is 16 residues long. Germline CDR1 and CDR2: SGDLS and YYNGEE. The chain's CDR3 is CASSQRTSGAHNEQFF. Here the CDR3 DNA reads TGTGCCAGCAGCCAGAGGACTAGCGGGGCCCACAATGAGCAGTTCTTC. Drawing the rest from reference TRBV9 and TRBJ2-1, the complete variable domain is DSGVTQTPKHLITATGQRVTLRCSPRSGDLSVYWYQQSLDQGLQFLIQYYNGEERAKGNILERFSAQQFPDLHSELNLSSLELGDSALYFCASSQRTSGAHNEQFFGPGTRLTVL.

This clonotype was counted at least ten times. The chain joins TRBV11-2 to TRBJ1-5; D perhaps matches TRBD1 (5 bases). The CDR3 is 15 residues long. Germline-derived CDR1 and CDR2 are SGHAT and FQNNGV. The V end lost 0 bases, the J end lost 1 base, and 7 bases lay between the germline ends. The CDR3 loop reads CASSLDAGSNQPQHF. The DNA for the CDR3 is TGTGCCAGCAGCTTAGATGCAGGGAGCAATCAGCCCCAGCATTTT. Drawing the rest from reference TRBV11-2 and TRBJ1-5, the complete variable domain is EAGVAQSPRYKIIEKRQSVAFWCNPISGHATLYWYQQILGQGPKLLIQFQNNGVVDDSQLPKDRFSAERLKGVDSTLKIQPAKLEDSAVYLCASSLDAGSNQPQHFGDGTRLSIL.

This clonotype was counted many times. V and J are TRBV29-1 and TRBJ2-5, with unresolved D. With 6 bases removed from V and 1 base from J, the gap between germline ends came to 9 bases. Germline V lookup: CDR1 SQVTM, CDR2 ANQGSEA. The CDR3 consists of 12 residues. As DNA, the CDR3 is TGCAGCGTGGGCGGTATCCAAGAGACCCAGTACTTC. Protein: CSVGGIQETQYF.

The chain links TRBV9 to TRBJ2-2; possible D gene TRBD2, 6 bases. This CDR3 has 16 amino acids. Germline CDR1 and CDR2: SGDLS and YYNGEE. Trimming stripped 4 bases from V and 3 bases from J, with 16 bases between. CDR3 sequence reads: CASSTMGVADTGELFF. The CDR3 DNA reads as TGTGCCAGCAGCACCATGGGGGTAGCGGACACCGGGGAGCTGTTTTTT.

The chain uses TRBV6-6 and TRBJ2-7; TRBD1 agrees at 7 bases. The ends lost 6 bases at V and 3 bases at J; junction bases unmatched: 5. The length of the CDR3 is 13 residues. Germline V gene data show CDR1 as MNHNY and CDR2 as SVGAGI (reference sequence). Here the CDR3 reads CASSTGQVYEQYF. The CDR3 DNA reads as TGTGCCAGCAGCACCGGACAGGTCTACGAGCAGTACTTC.

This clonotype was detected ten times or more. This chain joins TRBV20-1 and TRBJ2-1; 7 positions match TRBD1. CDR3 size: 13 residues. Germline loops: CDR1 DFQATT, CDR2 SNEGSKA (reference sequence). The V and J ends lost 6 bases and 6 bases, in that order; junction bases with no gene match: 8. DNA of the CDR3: TGCAGTGCGACCGGGGACAGACTCAATGAGCAGTTCTTC. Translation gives CSATGDRLNEQFF.